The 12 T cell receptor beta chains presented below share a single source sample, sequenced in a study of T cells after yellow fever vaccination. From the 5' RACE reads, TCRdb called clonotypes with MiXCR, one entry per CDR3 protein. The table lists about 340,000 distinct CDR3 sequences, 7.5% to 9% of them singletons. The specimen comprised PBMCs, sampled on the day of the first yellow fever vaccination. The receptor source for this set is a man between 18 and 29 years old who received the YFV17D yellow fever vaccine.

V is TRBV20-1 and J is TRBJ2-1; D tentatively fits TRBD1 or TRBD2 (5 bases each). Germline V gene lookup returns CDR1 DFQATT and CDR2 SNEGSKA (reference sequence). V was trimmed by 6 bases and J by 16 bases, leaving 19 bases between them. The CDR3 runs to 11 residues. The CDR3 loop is CSADQGASAFF. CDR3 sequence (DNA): TGCAGTGCGGACCAGGGAGCCTCCGCTTTCTTC.

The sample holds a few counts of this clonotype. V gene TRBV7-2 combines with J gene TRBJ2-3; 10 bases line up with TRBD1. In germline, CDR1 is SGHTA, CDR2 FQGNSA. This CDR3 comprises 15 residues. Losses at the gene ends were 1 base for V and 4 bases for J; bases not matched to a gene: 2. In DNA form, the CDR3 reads TGTGCCAGCAGCTTAGTTGGACAGGGGGCAGATACGCAGTATTTT. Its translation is CASSLVGQGADTQYF.

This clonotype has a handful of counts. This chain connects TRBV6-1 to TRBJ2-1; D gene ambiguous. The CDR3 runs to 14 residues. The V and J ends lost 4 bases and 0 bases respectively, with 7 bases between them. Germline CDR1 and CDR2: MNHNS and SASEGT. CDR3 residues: CASSGTSSYNEQFF. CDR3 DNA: TGTGCCAGCAGTGGGACCAGCTCCTACAATGAGCAGTTCTTC.

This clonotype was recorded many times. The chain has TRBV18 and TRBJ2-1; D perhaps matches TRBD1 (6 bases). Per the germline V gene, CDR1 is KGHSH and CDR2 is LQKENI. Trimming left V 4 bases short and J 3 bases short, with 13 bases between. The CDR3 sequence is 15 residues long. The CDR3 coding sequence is TGTGCCAGCTCACAAAACACAGGGATCTACAATGAGCAGTTCTTC. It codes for CASSQNTGIYNEQFF.

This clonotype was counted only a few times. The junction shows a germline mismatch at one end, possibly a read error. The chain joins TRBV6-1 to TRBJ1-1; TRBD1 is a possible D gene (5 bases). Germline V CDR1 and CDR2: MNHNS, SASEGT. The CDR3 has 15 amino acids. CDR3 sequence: CASSHGTYLNTEVFF. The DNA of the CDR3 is TGTGCCAGCAGCCACGGGACGTATCTGAACACTGAAGTTTTCTTT.

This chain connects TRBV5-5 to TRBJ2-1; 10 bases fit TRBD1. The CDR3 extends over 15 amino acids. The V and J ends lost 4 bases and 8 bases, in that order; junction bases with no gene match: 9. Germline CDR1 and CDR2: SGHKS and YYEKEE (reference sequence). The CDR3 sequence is CASSRGQGTYDEQFF. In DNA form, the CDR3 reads TGTGCCAGCAGCCGGGGACAGGGGACGTACGATGAGCAGTTCTTC.

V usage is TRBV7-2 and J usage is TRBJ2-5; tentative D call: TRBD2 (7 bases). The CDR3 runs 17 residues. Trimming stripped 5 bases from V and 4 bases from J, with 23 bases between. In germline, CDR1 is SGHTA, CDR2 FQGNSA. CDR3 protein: CASSRFARGPVVETQYF. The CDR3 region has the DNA TGTGCCAGCAGCCGTTTTGCGCGGGGGCCCGTCGTAGAGACCCAGTACTTC.

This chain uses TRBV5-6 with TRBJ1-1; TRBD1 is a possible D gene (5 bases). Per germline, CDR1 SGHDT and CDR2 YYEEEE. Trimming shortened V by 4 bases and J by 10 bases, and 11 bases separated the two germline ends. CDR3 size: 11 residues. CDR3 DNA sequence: TGTGCCAGCAGCCAGGGCTTTGGAGCTTTCTTT. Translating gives CASSQGFGAFF.

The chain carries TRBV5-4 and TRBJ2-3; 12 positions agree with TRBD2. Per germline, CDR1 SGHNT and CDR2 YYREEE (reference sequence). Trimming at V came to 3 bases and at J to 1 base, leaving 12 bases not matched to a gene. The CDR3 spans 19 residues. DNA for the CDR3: TGTGCCAGCAGCTGGGCCACTCTAGCGGGGGGGCCAGGCACAGATACGCAGTATTTT. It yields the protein CASSWATLAGGPGTDTQYF.

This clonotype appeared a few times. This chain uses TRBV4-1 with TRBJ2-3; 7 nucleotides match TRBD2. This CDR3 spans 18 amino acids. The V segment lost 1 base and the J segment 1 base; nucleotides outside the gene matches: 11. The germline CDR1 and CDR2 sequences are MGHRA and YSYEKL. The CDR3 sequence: CASSQATWTSGGTDTQYF. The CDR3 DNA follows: TGCGCCAGCAGCCAAGCGACCTGGACCAGCGGGGGCACAGATACGCAGTATTTT.

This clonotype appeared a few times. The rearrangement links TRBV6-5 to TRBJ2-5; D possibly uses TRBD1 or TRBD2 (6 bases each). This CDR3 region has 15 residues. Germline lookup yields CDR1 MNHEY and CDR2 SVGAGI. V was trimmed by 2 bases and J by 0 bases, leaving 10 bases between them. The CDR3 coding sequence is TGTGCCAGCAGTTACAAGGGGGGCCACCAAGAGACCCAGTACTTC. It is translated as CASSYKGGHQETQYF.

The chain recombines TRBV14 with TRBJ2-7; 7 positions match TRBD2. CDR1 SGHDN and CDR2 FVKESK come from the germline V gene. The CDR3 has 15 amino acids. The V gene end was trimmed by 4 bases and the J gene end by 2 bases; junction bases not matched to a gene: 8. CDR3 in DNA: TGTGCCAGCAGCCGAAACACAGGACTAGCCTACGAGCAGTACTTC. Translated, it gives CASSRNTGLAYEQYF.